These 20 T cell receptor beta chains came from one sample sequenced in a study of shared clonotypes between healthy human individuals. Only in-frame clones appear in the TCRdb table, and some are missing; sequencing was by immunoSEQ multiplex PCR. The table has 1,500,000 or so clones, over 95% seen once. Sequencing input: naive CD4+ T cells sorted from blood. Indicated subset: CD45RA+ positively selected. Receptors originate from a man under 40 in good health.

V and J are TRBV28 and TRBJ1-4, with TRBD1 matching 7 bases. CDR3 length: 15 residues. Germline assignment: CDR1 MDHEN and CDR2 SYDVKM. With V trimmed by 6 bases and J by 5 bases, 9 bases remained unmatched. The CDR3 loop is CASRYSGGENEKLFF. The CDR3 nucleotides read TGTGCCAGCAGATACTCAGGGGGGGAGAATGAAAAACTGTTTTTT.

V is TRBV19 and J is TRBJ2-7, with 9 nucleotides matching TRBD2. V lost 4 bases, J lost 3 bases, and 7 bases stayed unmatched. Germline values: CDR1 LNHDA, CDR2 SQIVND (reference sequence). The CDR3 runs to 15 residues. The CDR3 region is CASSTQAGGNYEQYF. CDR3 nucleotide sequence: TGTGCCAGTAGTACCCAAGCGGGAGGCAACTACGAGCAGTACTTC.

This chain links TRBV9 with TRBJ2-5, with a possible D match to TRBD2 (7 bases). The ends were cut back, 0 bases at V and 5 bases at J, with 17 bases in the middle. The CDR3 spans 16 residues. CDR1 and CDR2 from the germline V gene are SGDLS and YYNGEE. The CDR3 DNA reads as TGTGCCAGCAGCGTAGTCCCGGGGGGCAGTTGGGAGACCCAGTACTTC. Its translation is CASSVVPGGSWETQYF.

The chain employs TRBV5-1 and TRBJ2-5, with 10 bases fitting TRBD2. The CDR3 length is 17 residues. Germline CDR1 reads SGHRS; CDR2 reads YFSETQ. V was clipped by 0 bases and J by 0 bases; unmatched bases: 5. The CDR3 DNA follows: TGCGCCAGCAGCTTGGCTAGCGGGAGCGGGTACCAAGAGACCCAGTACTTC. It is translated as CASSLASGSGYQETQYF.

Concerning this clone: The identical CDR3 is also encoded by other nucleotide sequences in the sample. The rearrangement links TRBV11-2 to TRBJ2-1; D remains ambiguous. This CDR3 contains 11 residues. V was shortened by 6 bases and J by 2 bases, with 2 bases between the two germline ends. Germline-derived CDR1 and CDR2 are SGHAT and FQNNGV. CDR3 sequence (DNA): TGTGCCAGCAGTGCCTACAATGAGCAGTTCTTC. This gives the protein CASSAYNEQFF.

V and J are TRBV5-6 and TRBJ1-1, with D possibly matching TRBD1 (5 bases). From germline, CDR1 is SGHDT and CDR2 YYEEEE. Trimming stripped 0 bases from V and 4 bases from J, with 10 bases between. The CDR3 contains 14 residues. CDR3 DNA: TGTGCCAGCAGCTTGGGCAGGGATAGCACTGAAGCTTTCTTT. This codes for CASSLGRDSTEAFF.

CDR3 sequence reads: CASSEVPEAFF. The CDR3 DNA follows: TGTGCCAGCAGTGAAGTGCCTGAAGCTTTCTTT. V gene TRBV2 combines with J gene TRBJ1-1; D ambiguous. This CDR3 spans 11 amino acids. Trimming took 1 base from V and 6 from J, leaving 3 bases between them. The V gene's germline CDR1 is SNHLY and CDR2 FYNNEI.

The J gene is TRBJ2-3, the V gene TRBV7-3, with D perhaps TRBD1 or TRBD2 (9 bases each). This CDR3 comprises 21 residues. Germline CDR1 reads SGHTA; CDR2 reads FQGTGA. V dropped 5 bases and J dropped 3 bases, with 33 bases sitting between them. CDR3 sequence (DNA): TGTGCCAGCAGCGGGACAGGGTTGGGGTTGCGCGGGAGGGCCGAGACAGATACGCAGTATTTT. Translated, it gives CASSGTGLGLRGRAETDTQYF.

The chain uses TRBV10-2 and TRBJ2-7; possibly TRBD1 for D (5 bases). Germline V gives CDR1 WSHSY, CDR2 SAAADI. There are 13 residues in the CDR3. V was pared by 4 bases and J by 3 bases, with 10 bases between. The CDR3 coding sequence is TGCGCCAGCAGTGTCATCGACAGCTACGAGCAGTACTTC. This encodes CASSVIDSYEQYF.

The chain couples TRBV5-1 to TRBJ2-5, with TRBD2 as a possible D gene (6 bases). The CDR3 extends over 16 amino acids. Germline values: CDR1 SGHRS, CDR2 YFSETQ. Trimming stripped 1 base from V and 1 base from J, with 14 bases between. CDR3 region: CASSLSGSHTQETQYF. The CDR3 DNA is TGCGCCAGCAGCTTGTCCGGGAGCCATACCCAAGAGACCCAGTACTTC.

The count of this clone is one. The chain joins TRBV29-1 to TRBJ2-2, with TRBD1 matching 10 bases. The germline gives CDR1 SQVTM, CDR2 ANQGSEA. V shed 3 bases and J 7 bases; nucleotides not matched to a gene: 5. The CDR3 has 14 residues. The CDR3 is CSVDRQGAGGELFF. The CDR3 DNA is TGCAGCGTTGATCGACAGGGGGCGGGCGGGGAGCTGTTTTTT.

This rearrangement joins TRBV5-8 to TRBJ2-7, with unresolved D. CDR1 is SGHTS and CDR2 is YDEGEE in the germline V gene. The CDR3 runs to 12 residues. V lost 5 bases and J 1 base, leaving 7 bases between the germline ends. CDR3 in amino acids: CASRGLSYEQYF. The CDR3 nucleotides read TGTGCCAGCAGGGGTCTATCCTACGAGCAGTACTTC.

This chain joins TRBV7-8 and TRBJ2-3; unclear D gene. Germline lookup yields CDR1 SGHVS and CDR2 FQNEAQ. V was pared by 0 bases and J by 6 bases, with 7 bases between. The CDR3 totals 13 residues. In DNA, the CDR3 is TGTGCCAGCAGCTTAGCTCTGGGGGATACGCAGTATTTT. Its protein product is CASSLALGDTQYF.

The V gene is TRBV19, the J gene TRBJ1-2; no definite D call. The germline gives CDR1 LNHDA, CDR2 SQIVND (reference sequence). This CDR3 spans 19 amino acids. V was clipped by 2 bases and J by 0 bases, with 22 bases between them. The CDR3 DNA follows: TGTGCCAGTAGTATAACCCCTTTGGCAGGACTGGTTACTAACTATGGCTACACCTTC. Amino acids: CASSITPLAGLVTNYGYTF.

J is TRBJ1-5 and V is TRBV7-2; D remains unclear. Germline CDR1 reads SGHTA; CDR2 reads FQGNSA. Trimming cost V 5 bases and J 2 bases, with 13 bases left between them. The CDR3 extends over 15 amino acids. This CDR3 is CASSRGRVGNQPQHF. The CDR3 region has the DNA TGTGCCAGCAGCCGAGGGAGGGTTGGCAATCAGCCCCAGCATTTT.

The chain combines TRBV5-1 with TRBJ2-3; the D gene is possibly TRBD2 (5 bases). This CDR3 region has 15 residues. In germline, CDR1 is SGHRS, CDR2 YFSETQ. Trimming pared 2 bases from V and 4 bases from J, leaving 14 bases between. CDR3 nucleotides: TGCGCCAGCAGCTTTCTAGCCGTTGGGGCAGATACGCAGTATTTT. Its protein product is CASSFLAVGADTQYF. Filled out from reference TRBV5-1 and TRBJ2-3, the complete variable domain reads KAGVTQTPRYLIKTRGQQVTLSCSPISGHRSVSWYQQTPGQGLQFLFEYFSETQRNKGNFPGRFSGRQFSNSRSEMNVSTLELGDSALYLCASSFLAVGADTQYFGPGTRLTVL.

The chain employs TRBV5-1 and TRBJ1-2; perhaps TRBD1 as D (6 bases). The V end was cut by 0 bases, the J end by 8 bases, with 14 bases between. This CDR3 has 14 residues. Germline lookup yields CDR1 SGHRS and CDR2 YFSETQ. The CDR3 region has the DNA TGCGCCAGCAGCTTGGAGGATACAGGGCGAGGCTACACCTTC. Residues: CASSLEDTGRGYTF.

Note on this clone: Other DNA sequences within the sample encode an identical CDR3. The chain joins TRBV19 to TRBJ2-7; 8 bases fit TRBD1. Germline V gives CDR1 LNHDA, CDR2 SQIVND (reference sequence). CDR3 length: 14 residues. After removal of 5 bases from V and 2 bases from J, the junction contained 5 bases not matched to a gene. The CDR3, as DNA: TGTGCCAGTAGTCCCCAGGGGGCCCCCTACGAGCAGTACTTC. This encodes CASSPQGAPYEQYF.

The rearrangement links TRBV5-4 to TRBJ1-2, with D perhaps matching TRBD1 (6 bases). This CDR3 spans 14 amino acids. The V gene's germline CDR1 is SGHNT and CDR2 YYREEE (reference sequence). Trimming cost V 0 bases and J 6 bases, with 12 bases left between them. CDR3 in DNA: TGTGCCAGCAGCTTGGACGGGGGCGCTAATGGCTACACCTTC. Protein: CASSLDGGANGYTF.

The chain employs TRBV5-1 and TRBJ2-3; the match to TRBD2 covers 9 bases. The germline gives CDR1 SGHRS, CDR2 YFSETQ. This CDR3 is built from 16 residues. V dropped 2 bases and J dropped 2; count of bases not matched to a gene: 6. CDR3 DNA sequence: TGCGCCAGCAGCTTTGGAGCGGGAGGCGACACAGATACGCAGTATTTT. This sequence encodes CASSFGAGGDTDTQYF.